The clone carrying this T cell receptor beta chain was detected many times. This CDR3 has 15 amino acids. From germline, CDR1 is MNHEY and CDR2 SVGAGI. V gave up 2 bases and J gave up 4 bases, with 15 bases separating them. The data derive from a study of molecular identifiers for immune sequencing clone quantification. One entry per CDR3 protein, called by TCRdb with MiXCR from the PCR reads. Of hundreds of thousands of distinct CDR3 sequences listed, about 20% are singletons. The rearrangement joins TRBV6-5 to TRBJ2-7; D is undetermined. The clonotype comes from a human donor in good health. Some libraries in this study had Jurkat cell RNA spiked in. The specimen sequenced was naive CD8+ T cells from blood, with Jurkat cell RNA spiked in. Stated subset: FACS-sorted CD8+CD4-CCR7+CD45RA+ naive T cells. The CDR3 DNA sequence: TGTGCCAGCAGTTACGGTCCAAACCCTGGATACGAGCAGTACTTC. Residues: CASSYGPNPGYEQYF.